This T cell receptor (beta chain) comes out of a study of T cell changes during pregnancy in multiple sclerosis. The repertoire was sequenced with immunoSEQ multiplex PCR; TCRdb's copy has only in-frame clones and lacks some. The sample shows tens of thousands of clones, 90% of them seen only once. Trimming removed 4 bases from V and 1 base from J, with 19 bases in between. This CDR3 is built from 17 residues. Germline assignment: CDR1 LNHNV and CDR2 YYDKDF (reference sequence). The input for sequencing was CD4+ T cells from peripheral blood mononuclear cells, taken before pregnancy. The chain is built from TRBV15 and TRBJ1-1, with D possibly being TRBD1 (6 bases). The receptor was derived from a female donor with multiple sclerosis, enrolled in a pregnancy study. The CDR3 nucleotides read TGTGCCACCAGCAAAATCCCGAGACAGGTCTCGAACACTGAAGCTTTCTTT. This codes for CATSKIPRQVSNTEAFF.